The T cell receptor (beta chain) under discussion was sequenced for a study of shared clonotypes between healthy human individuals. Study background: Aged between 18 and 49, the donors were two women and three men.

On this clone: The sample contains more than one DNA sequence encoding this CDR3.

TCRdb's copy holds only in-frame clones and misses some; the assay was immunoSEQ multiplex PCR. The data show about 2.4 million clones, with just over 90% seen just once and around 0.15% held by the top ten. Per germline, CDR1 SNHLY and CDR2 FYNNEI. J was trimmed by 5 bases and V by 6 bases; bases with no gene match: 8. The CDR3 consists of 15 residues. The sequenced sample was naive CD4+ T cells sorted from blood. Subset indicated: CD45RA+ positively selected. This sequence joins TRBV2 and TRBJ2-5; 11 nucleotides line up with TRBD2. This TCR was sampled from a man younger than 35 in good health. The CDR3 protein is CASSLGLAGSETQYF. The CDR3 nucleotides read TGTGCCAGCAGCCTCGGACTAGCGGGCAGCGAGACCCAGTACTTC.